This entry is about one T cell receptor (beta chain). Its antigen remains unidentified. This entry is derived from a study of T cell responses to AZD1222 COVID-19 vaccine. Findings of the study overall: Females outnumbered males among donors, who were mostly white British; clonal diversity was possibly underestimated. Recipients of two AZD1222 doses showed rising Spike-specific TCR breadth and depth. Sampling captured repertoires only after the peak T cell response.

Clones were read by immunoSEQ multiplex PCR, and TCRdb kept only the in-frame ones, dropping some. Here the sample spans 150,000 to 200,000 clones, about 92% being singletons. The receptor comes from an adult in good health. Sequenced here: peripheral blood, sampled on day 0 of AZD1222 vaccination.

CDR3 sequence: CASNLQGQDHEQYF. The CDR3, as DNA: TGTGCCAGCAACCTCCAGGGACAAGACCACGAGCAGTACTTC. This sequence joins TRBV9 and TRBJ2-7; possible D gene TRBD1, 6 bases. The CDR3 length is 14 residues. Germline V gives CDR1 SGDLS, CDR2 YYNGEE. Deletions cut 6 bases from V and 5 bases from J, with 18 bases between.